This entry lists 30 T cell receptor beta chains sequenced from one sample in a study of OX40 agonist ivuxolimab in advanced cancers. The assay was immunoSEQ multiplex PCR, and TCRdb's table has in-frame clones only and misses some. The sample consists of around 66,000 clones, roughly 88% of them appearing once. Source: CD4+ or CD8+ T cells sorted from blood, taken in a trial of the OX40 agonist ivuxolimab. These receptors originate from an adult with an advanced solid tumor such as melanoma, head and neck, liver or kidney cancer.

For the CDR3, the DNA is TGTGCCAGCAGTTTGGGCGGGAGTATCTCCTACGAGCAGTACTTC. Residues: CASSLGGSISYEQYF. The chain couples TRBV28 to TRBJ2-7, with 7 bases aligning to TRBD2. This CDR3 contains 15 residues. Unmatched junction bases numbered 5, after V lost 3 bases and J lost 0 bases. The germline V gene has CDR1 MDHEN and CDR2 SYDVKM. Looking up the rest from reference TRBV28 and TRBJ2-7 gives the full variable domain: DVKVTQSSRYLVKRTGEKVFLECVQDMDHENMFWYRQDPGLGLRLIYFSYDVKMKEKGDIPEGYSVSREKKERFSLILESASTNQTSMYLCASSLGGSISYEQYFGPGTRLTVT.

This rearrangement joins TRBV28 to TRBJ2-7; 13 bases are shared with TRBD2. The CDR3 spans 14 residues. J was trimmed by 3 bases and V by 6 bases; bases with no gene match: 2. Germline V gene data show CDR1 as MDHEN and CDR2 as SYDVKM. CDR3 coding DNA: TGTGCCAGCAGAAGGACTAGCGGGGGCTACGAGCAGTACTTC. It specifies CASRRTSGGYEQYF.

The rearrangement joins TRBV5-1 to TRBJ2-1; 8 nucleotides agree with TRBD2. The V gene's germline CDR1 is SGHRS and CDR2 YFSETQ. The CDR3 is 15 residues long. Unmatched junction bases numbered 11, after V lost 4 bases and J lost 8 bases. In DNA, the CDR3 is TGCGCCAGCAGCCTACCTCAAGCGGGAGATTATGAGCAGTTCTTC. The encoded protein is CASSLPQAGDYEQFF.

The chain couples TRBV5-1 to TRBJ2-3; TRBD2 aligns across 11 bases. Germline V CDR1 and CDR2: SGHRS, YFSETQ. The CDR3 totals 17 residues. V lost 0 bases to trimming and J lost 0 bases; unmatched junction nucleotides: 3. This CDR3 is CASSLGTSGYSTDTQYF. CDR3 bases: TGCGCCAGCAGCTTGGGGACTAGCGGGTATAGCACAGATACGCAGTATTTT.

The chain combines TRBV5-1 with TRBJ2-5; 8 bases align to TRBD1. The CDR3 consists of 16 residues. The V gene end was trimmed by 3 bases and the J gene end by 5 bases; junction bases not matched to a gene: 12. The germline V gene has CDR1 SGHRS and CDR2 YFSETQ. The CDR3 sequence is CASSWTGSAMGETQYF. The CDR3 DNA reads as TGCGCCAGCAGCTGGACAGGGTCAGCGATGGGGGAGACCCAGTACTTC.

The V gene is TRBV5-1, the J gene TRBJ2-1; maybe TRBD1 (7 bases). CDR1 SGHRS and CDR2 YFSETQ come from the germline V gene. This CDR3 spans 15 amino acids. Trimming took 4 bases from V and 5 from J, leaving 16 bases between them. The CDR3 region is CASSEGAGSDNEQFF. The DNA of the CDR3 is TGCGCCAGCAGCGAGGGGGCGGGATCGGACAATGAGCAGTTCTTC.

The chain uses TRBV5-4 and TRBJ2-5, with D perhaps TRBD2 (5 bases). Per the germline V gene, CDR1 is SGHNT and CDR2 is YYREEE (reference sequence). Trimming left V 4 bases short and J 9 bases short, with 16 bases between. The CDR3 is made up of 13 amino acids. The CDR3 spells CASSRESTVPQYF. CDR3 nucleotides: TGTGCCAGCAGCCGGGAAAGCACAGTGCCCCAGTACTTC.

V usage is TRBV7-8 and J usage is TRBJ2-6, with TRBD2 matching over 14 bases. The CDR3 has 20 residues. Per the germline V gene, CDR1 is SGHVS and CDR2 is FQNEAQ. V shed 5 bases, J shed 0 bases, and the junction held 9 bases outside the gene matches. DNA for the CDR3: TGTGCCAGCAGCCCCGGACTAGCGGGAGGTACCTACTCTGGGGCCAACGTCCTGACTTTC. This translates into CASSPGLAGGTYSGANVLTF.

The chain combines TRBV2 with TRBJ1-2; TRBD1 might be the D (5 bases). V was trimmed by 3 bases and J by 7 bases, leaving 12 bases between them. This CDR3 is built from 13 residues. Per germline, CDR1 SNHLY and CDR2 FYNNEI. The CDR3 loop reads CASSEQGTVGYTF. CDR3 in DNA: TGTGCCAGCAGTGAGCAGGGCACGGTTGGCTACACCTTC.

The chain is built from TRBV30 and TRBJ1-2; D not certain. The CDR3 covers 12 residues. CDR1 and CDR2 (germline): GTSNPN, SVGIG (reference sequence). The V and J ends lost 2 bases and 1 base respectively, with 5 bases between them. In DNA, the CDR3 is TGTGCCTGGAGTCCCGGTAACTATGGCTACACCTTC. Translated, it gives CAWSPGNYGYTF.

This clone has a handful of counts. Other DNA sequences from this sample encode an identical CDR3 as well. The chain uses TRBV20-1 and TRBJ1-1; no clear D. This CDR3 is 10 amino acids long. The germline gives CDR1 DFQATT, CDR2 SNEGSKA (reference sequence). V was shortened by 3 bases and J by 5 bases, with 4 bases between the two germline ends. The CDR3, as DNA: TGCAGTGCTAGTCGAACTGAAGCTTTCTTT. Its protein is CSASRTEAFF.

The V gene is TRBV28, the J gene TRBJ1-2, with TRBD1 identical over 8 bases. The germline gives CDR1 MDHEN, CDR2 SYDVKM. V shed 5 bases, J shed 5 bases, and the junction held 7 bases outside the gene matches. This CDR3 has 14 residues. CDR3: CASSETGARYGYTF. The CDR3 nucleotides are TGTGCCAGCAGTGAGACAGGGGCTCGGTATGGCTACACCTTC.

This clone was detected only once. The chain couples TRBV6-1 to TRBJ2-1, with 7 nucleotides matching TRBD1. Germline values: CDR1 MNHNS, CDR2 SASEGT. CDR3 length: 15 amino acids. Unmatched junction bases numbered 11, after V lost 4 bases and J lost 8 bases. For the CDR3, the DNA is TGTGCCAGCAGTGTCCGGGACAGAGTACAACATGAGCAGTTCTTC. It codes for CASSVRDRVQHEQFF.

This chain's CDR3 is CASSETANSPLHF. The DNA of the CDR3 is TGTGCCAGCAGTGAGACGGCAAATTCACCCCTCCACTTT. This rearrangement joins TRBV6-1 to TRBJ1-6; D is uncertain. In germline, CDR1 is MNHNS, CDR2 SASEGT. The CDR3 has 13 residues. Trimming cost V 3 bases and J 7 bases, with 7 bases left between them.

This clone turned up a few times. The chain is built from TRBV19 and TRBJ1-2; a possible D gene is TRBD1 (5 bases). This CDR3 comprises 17 residues. V gave up 3 bases and J gave up 1 base, with 18 bases separating them. Germline V CDR1 and CDR2: LNHDA, SQIVND (reference sequence). In DNA form, the CDR3 reads TGTGCCAGTAGTATTGGCGGCATAGGGGCGGGTAACTATGGCTACACCTTC. This codes for CASSIGGIGAGNYGYTF.

The chain is built from TRBV7-3 and TRBJ2-5; D not certain. The DNA end is a closer match to TRBJ2-7, so the J assignment may be wrong. Germline lookup yields CDR1 SGHTA and CDR2 FQGTGA. This CDR3 region has 16 residues. CDR3 DNA: TGTGCCAGCAGCTCTCCGGCGGAGTTTCCCTCCTACGAGCAGTACTTC. Its protein product is CASSSPAEFPSYEQYF.

This sequence joins TRBV7-2 and TRBJ2-7, with 8 bases lining up with TRBD2. The CDR3 loop spans 15 amino acids. The V gene end was trimmed by 0 bases and the J gene end by 5 bases; junction bases not matched to a gene: 6. Germline values: CDR1 SGHTA, CDR2 FQGNSA. As DNA, the CDR3 is TGTGCCAGCAGCTTAGCGGGTCTAGCGGGCGACGAGCAGTACTTC. It codes for CASSLAGLAGDEQYF.

The rearrangement uses TRBV4-1 and TRBJ1-2; 9 bases fit TRBD1. Unmatched junction bases numbered 6, after V lost 4 bases and J lost 3 bases. The CDR3 spans 15 residues. Germline values: CDR1 MGHRA, CDR2 YSYEKL. The CDR3 sequence is CASSRLDRGDYGYTF. The CDR3 DNA follows: TGCGCCAGCAGCCGATTGGACAGGGGAGACTATGGCTACACCTTC.

The V and J genes are TRBV2 and TRBJ1-5; 7 positions match TRBD1. V dropped 6 bases and J dropped 4; count of bases not matched to a gene: 9. Germline CDR1 is SNHLY and CDR2 is FYNNEI. This CDR3 spans 15 amino acids. In DNA, the CDR3 is TGTGCCAGCAGGACTGACAGGGTAATTAATCAGCCCCAGCATTTT. Translation: CASRTDRVINQPQHF.

This clone was seen a single time. The chain couples TRBV5-1 to TRBJ2-7; 8 nucleotides agree with TRBD1. The J segment lost 2 bases and the V segment lost 1 base, leaving 5 bases of the junction unmatched. CDR1 is SGHRS and CDR2 is YFSETQ in the germline V gene. This CDR3 region has 15 residues. CDR3 residues: CASSLSGQVTYEQYF. DNA of the CDR3: TGCGCCAGCAGCTTGTCGGGACAGGTTACCTACGAGCAGTACTTC.

V gene TRBV5-1 combines with J gene TRBJ2-5; maybe TRBD2 (6 bases). V was pared by 0 bases and J by 10 bases, with 16 bases between. Germline loops: CDR1 SGHRS, CDR2 YFSETQ. The CDR3 consists of 14 residues. This CDR3 reads CASSLEFGLEGQYF. In DNA, the CDR3 is TGCGCCAGCAGCTTGGAATTCGGTTTGGAGGGCCAGTACTTC.

This clone was seen a handful of times. V and J are TRBV5-4 and TRBJ2-2; 7 nucleotides agree with TRBD2. Germline values: CDR1 SGHNT, CDR2 YYREEE (reference sequence). V shed 0 bases and J 1 base; nucleotides not matched to a gene: 3. This CDR3 region has 16 residues. The CDR3 nucleotides are TGTGCCAGCAGCTTGGGCGGGAGCAAGAACACCGGGGAGCTGTTTTTT. The encoded protein is CASSLGGSKNTGELFF.

The chain joins TRBV19 to TRBJ2-3, with 11 bases lining up with TRBD2. The CDR3 is made up of 16 amino acids. V was clipped by 10 bases and J by 6 bases; unmatched bases: 15. CDR1 and CDR2 from the germline V gene are LNHDA and SQIVND (reference sequence). CDR3 DNA: TGTGCCACCCTGGAGAGGGCCGCTAGCGGGAGGGATACGCAGTATTTT. This sequence encodes CATLERAASGRDTQYF.

V and J are TRBV19 and TRBJ2-3; possible D gene TRBD1, 6 bases. V was shortened by 5 bases and J by 2 bases, with 8 bases between the two germline ends. The germline V gene encodes CDR1 LNHDA and CDR2 SQIVND (reference sequence). The CDR3 sequence is 13 residues long. Here the CDR3 reads CASSPGATDTQYF. In DNA, the CDR3 is TGTGCCAGTAGTCCAGGGGCCACAGATACGCAGTATTTT.

The genes are TRBV19 and TRBJ2-2, with 11 bases aligning to TRBD1. V lost 4 bases, J lost 6 bases, and 4 bases stayed unmatched. This CDR3 spans 15 amino acids. The germline V gene has CDR1 LNHDA and CDR2 SQIVND (reference sequence). The DNA of the CDR3 is TGTGCCAGTAGTACCGGGACAGGGGGTCCCGGGGAGCTGTTTTTT. It translates to CASSTGTGGPGELFF.

The V and J genes are TRBV5-1 and TRBJ2-1; D unclear. Germline assignment: CDR1 SGHRS and CDR2 YFSETQ. V was clipped by 1 base and J by 7 bases, with 9 bases between them. The CDR3 extends over 13 amino acids. CDR3 nucleotides: TGCGCCAGCAGCTTGTCTCCGACTAATGAGCAGTTCTTC. Translating it yields CASSLSPTNEQFF.

The CDR3: CAISRLGPTDTQYF. The CDR3 nucleotides read TGTGCCATCAGTCGGTTAGGCCCCACAGATACGCAGTATTTT. The chain recombines TRBV10-3 with TRBJ2-3; D is undetermined. This CDR3 region has 14 residues. V was cut by 5 bases and J by 2 bases, with 11 bases left in between. Germline CDR1 reads ENHRY; CDR2 reads SYGVKD.

This rearrangement joins TRBV5-8 to TRBJ1-6, with D unclear. The CDR3 runs 12 residues. In germline, CDR1 is SGHTS, CDR2 YDEGEE. Trimming removed 4 bases at V and 9 bases at J, with 8 bases between. CDR3 in DNA: TGTGCCAGCAGCAGAGTAGGTTCACCCCTCCACTTT. This gives the protein CASSRVGSPLHF.

This sequence joins TRBV6-5 and TRBJ1-1; perhaps TRBD1 as D (6 bases). V lost 2 bases, J lost 6 bases, and 10 bases lay in between. Germline assignment: CDR1 MNHEY and CDR2 SVGAGI. This CDR3 spans 13 amino acids. The CDR3 sequence is CASSYTNRAEAFF. The CDR3 bases are TGTGCCAGCAGTTACACCAACAGGGCTGAAGCTTTCTTT.

The CDR3 DNA reads TGTGCCAGCAGCGACAGGGACTCTGGAAACACCATATATTTT. This codes for CASSDRDSGNTIYF. The V gene is TRBV7-6, the J gene TRBJ1-3; TRBD1 matches 7 bases. The CDR3 extends over 14 amino acids. V shed 5 bases and J 0 bases; nucleotides not matched to a gene: 1. Germline loops: CDR1 SGHVS, CDR2 FNYEAQ.